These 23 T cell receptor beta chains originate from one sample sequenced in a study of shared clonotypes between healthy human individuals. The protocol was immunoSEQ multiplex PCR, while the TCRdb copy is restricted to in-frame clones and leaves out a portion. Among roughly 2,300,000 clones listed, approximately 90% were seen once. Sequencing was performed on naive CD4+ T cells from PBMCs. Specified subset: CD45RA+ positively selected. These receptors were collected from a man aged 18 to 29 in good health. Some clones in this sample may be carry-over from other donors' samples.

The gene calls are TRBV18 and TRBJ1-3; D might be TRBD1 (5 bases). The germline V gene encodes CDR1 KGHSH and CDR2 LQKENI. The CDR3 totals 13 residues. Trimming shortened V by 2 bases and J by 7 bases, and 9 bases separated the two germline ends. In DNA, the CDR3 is TGTGCCAGCTCACCAGGGGGATCGAACACCATATATTTT. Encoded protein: CASSPGGSNTIYF.

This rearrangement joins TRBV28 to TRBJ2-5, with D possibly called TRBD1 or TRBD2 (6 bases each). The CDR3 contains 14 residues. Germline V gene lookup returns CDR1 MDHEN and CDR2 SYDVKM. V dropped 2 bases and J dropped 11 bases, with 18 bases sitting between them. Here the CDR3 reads CASSLVGAVREQYF. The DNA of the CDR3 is TGTGCCAGCAGTTTAGTGGGGGCCGTCCGGGAGCAGTACTTC.

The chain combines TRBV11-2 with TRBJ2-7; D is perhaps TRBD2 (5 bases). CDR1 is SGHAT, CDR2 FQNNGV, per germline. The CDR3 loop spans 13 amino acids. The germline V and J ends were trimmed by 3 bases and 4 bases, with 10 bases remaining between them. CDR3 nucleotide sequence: TGTGCCAGCAGCTTGGGGAGACTTTACGAGCAGTACTTC. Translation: CASSLGRLYEQYF.

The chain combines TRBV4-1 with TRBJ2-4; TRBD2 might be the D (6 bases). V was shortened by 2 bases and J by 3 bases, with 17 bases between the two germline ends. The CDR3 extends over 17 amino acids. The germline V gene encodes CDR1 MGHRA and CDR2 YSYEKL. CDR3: CASSQTSLRGGKNIQYF. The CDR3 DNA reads TGCGCCAGCAGCCAAACATCACTAAGGGGAGGCAAAAACATTCAGTACTTC.

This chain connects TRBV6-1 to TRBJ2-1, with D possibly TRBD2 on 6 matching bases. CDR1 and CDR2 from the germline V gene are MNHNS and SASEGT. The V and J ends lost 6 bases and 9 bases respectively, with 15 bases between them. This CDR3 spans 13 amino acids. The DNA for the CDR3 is TGTGCCAGCAGCCGGGGAGGAATCGGTGAGCAGTTCTTC. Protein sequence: CASSRGGIGEQFF.

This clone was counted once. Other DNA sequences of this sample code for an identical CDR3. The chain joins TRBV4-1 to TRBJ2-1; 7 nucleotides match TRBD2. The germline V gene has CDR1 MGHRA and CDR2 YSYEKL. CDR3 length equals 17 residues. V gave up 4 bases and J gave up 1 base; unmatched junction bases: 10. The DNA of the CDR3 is TGCGCCAGCAGCCGGAGGGAGACGGGACTATCCTACAATGAGCAGTTCTTC. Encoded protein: CASSRRETGLSYNEQFF.

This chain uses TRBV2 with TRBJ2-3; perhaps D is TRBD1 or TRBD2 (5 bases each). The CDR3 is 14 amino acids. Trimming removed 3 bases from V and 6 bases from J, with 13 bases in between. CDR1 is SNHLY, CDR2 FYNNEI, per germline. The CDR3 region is CASSERGREDTQYF. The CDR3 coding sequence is TGTGCCAGCAGTGAGAGGGGCAGGGAGGATACGCAGTATTTT.

The CDR3 is CASSPWTGGSTGELFF. CDR3 DNA sequence: TGTGCCAGCTCACCTTGGACAGGGGGTAGCACCGGGGAGCTGTTTTTT. The chain combines TRBV18 with TRBJ2-2; 10 nucleotides align to TRBD1. V was pared by 3 bases and J by 4 bases, with 5 bases of the junction left unmatched. Germline-derived CDR1 and CDR2 are KGHSH and LQKENI. CDR3 length: 16 residues. The complete variable domain, with remaining parts taken from reference TRBV18 and TRBJ2-2, reads NAGVMQNPRHLVRRRGQEARLRCSPMKGHSHVYWYRQLPEEGLKFMVYLQKENIIDESGMPKERFSAEFPKEGPSILRIQQVVRGDSAAYFCASSPWTGGSTGELFFGEGSRLTVL.

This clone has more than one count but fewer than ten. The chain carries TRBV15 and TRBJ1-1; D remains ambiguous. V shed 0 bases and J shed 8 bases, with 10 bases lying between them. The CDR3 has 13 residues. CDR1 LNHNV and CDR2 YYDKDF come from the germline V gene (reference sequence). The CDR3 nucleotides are TGTGCCACCAGCAGAGATACGGAGTCAGAAGCTTTCTTT. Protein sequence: CATSRDTESEAFF.

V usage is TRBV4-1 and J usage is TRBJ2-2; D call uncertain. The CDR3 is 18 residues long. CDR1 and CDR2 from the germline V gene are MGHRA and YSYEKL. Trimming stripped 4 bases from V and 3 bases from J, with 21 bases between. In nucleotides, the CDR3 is TGCGCCAGCAGCCGAACCCACGGGCAGGCCCCCGACACCGGGGAGCTGTTTTTT. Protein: CASSRTHGQAPDTGELFF.

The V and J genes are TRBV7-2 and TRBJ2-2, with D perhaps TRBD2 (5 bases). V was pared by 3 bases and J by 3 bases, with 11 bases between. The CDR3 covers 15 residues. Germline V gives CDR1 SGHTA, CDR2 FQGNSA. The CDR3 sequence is CASSLRTGDTGELFF. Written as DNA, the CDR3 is TGTGCCAGCAGCTTGCGGACCGGGGACACCGGGGAGCTGTTTTTT.

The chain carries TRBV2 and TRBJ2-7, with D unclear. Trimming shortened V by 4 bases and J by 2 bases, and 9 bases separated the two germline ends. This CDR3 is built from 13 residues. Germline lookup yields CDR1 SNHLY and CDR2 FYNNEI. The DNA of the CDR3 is TGTGCCAGCAGTGGTGGCCGAACCTACGAGCAGTACTTC. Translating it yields CASSGGRTYEQYF.

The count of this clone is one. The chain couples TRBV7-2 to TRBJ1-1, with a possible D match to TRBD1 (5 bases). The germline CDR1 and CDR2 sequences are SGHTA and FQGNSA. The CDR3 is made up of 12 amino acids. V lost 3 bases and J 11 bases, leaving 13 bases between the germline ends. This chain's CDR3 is CASSFWGPWAFF. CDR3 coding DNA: TGTGCCAGCAGCTTTTGGGGCCCTTGGGCTTTCTTT.

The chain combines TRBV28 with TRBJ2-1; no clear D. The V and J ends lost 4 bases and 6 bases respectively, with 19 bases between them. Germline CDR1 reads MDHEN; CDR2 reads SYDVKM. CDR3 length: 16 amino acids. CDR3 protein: CASSWARDRHRNEQFF. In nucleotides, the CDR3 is TGTGCCAGCAGTTGGGCTCGCGACCGACATCGCAATGAGCAGTTCTTC.

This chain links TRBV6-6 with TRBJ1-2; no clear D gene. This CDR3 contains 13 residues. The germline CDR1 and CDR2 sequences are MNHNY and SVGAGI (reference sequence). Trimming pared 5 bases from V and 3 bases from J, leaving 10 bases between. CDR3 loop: CASSQQPHYGYTF. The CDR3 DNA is TGTGCCAGCAGTCAACAGCCCCACTATGGCTACACCTTC.

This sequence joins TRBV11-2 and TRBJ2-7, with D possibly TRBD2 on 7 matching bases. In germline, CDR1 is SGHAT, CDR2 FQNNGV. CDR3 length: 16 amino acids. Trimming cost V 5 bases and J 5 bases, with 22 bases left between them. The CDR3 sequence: CASSPIQGPGGNEQYF. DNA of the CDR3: TGTGCCAGCAGCCCTATACAGGGCCCGGGGGGTAACGAGCAGTACTTC.

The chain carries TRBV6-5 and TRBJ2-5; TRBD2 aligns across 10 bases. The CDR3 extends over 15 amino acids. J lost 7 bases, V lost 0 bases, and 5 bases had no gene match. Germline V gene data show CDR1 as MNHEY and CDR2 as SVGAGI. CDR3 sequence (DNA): TGTGCCAGCAGTTACTCTTCTAGCGGGAGAGTGACCCAGTACTTC. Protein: CASSYSSSGRVTQYF.

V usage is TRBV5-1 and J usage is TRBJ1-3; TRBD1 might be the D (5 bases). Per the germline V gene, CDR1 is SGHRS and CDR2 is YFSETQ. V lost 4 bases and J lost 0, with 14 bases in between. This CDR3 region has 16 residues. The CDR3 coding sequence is TGCGCCAGCAGCATGGGGCAGACCCACTCTGGAAACACCATATATTTT. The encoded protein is CASSMGQTHSGNTIYF.

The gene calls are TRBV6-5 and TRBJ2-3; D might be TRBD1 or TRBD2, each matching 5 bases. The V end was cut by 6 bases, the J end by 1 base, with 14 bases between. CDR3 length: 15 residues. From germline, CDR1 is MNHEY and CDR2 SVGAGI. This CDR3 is CASRDRDRRTDTQYF. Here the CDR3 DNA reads TGTGCCAGCAGGGACCGGGACCGTCGCACAGATACGCAGTATTTT.

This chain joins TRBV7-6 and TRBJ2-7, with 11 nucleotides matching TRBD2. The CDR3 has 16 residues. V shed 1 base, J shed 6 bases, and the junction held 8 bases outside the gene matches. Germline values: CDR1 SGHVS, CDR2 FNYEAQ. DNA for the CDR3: TGTGCCAGCAGCTTAGTAGTAGCGGGAGGGCCGGTCGAGCAGTACTTC. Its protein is CASSLVVAGGPVEQYF.

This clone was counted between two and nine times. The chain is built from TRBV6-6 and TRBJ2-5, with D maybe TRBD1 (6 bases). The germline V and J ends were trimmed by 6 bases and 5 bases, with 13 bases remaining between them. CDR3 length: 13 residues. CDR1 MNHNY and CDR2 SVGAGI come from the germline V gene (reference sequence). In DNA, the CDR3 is TGTGCCAGCAGGGCCACAGGGCTGGAGACCCAGTACTTC. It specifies CASRATGLETQYF.

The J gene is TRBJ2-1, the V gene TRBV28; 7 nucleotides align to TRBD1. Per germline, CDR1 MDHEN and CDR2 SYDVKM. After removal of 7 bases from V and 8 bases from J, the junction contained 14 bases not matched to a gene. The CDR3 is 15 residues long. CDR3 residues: CASNPGTAGTYEQFF. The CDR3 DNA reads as TGTGCCAGCAATCCCGGGACAGCAGGTACATATGAGCAGTTCTTC.

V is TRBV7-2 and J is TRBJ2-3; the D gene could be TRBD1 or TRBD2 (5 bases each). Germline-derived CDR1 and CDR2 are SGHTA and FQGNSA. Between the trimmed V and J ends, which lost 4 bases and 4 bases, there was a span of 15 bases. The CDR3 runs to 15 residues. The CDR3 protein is CASSSGSTRADTQYF. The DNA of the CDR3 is TGTGCCAGCAGCTCAGGGTCCACTAGAGCAGATACGCAGTATTTT. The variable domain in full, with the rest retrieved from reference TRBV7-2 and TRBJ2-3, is GAGVSQSPSNKVTEKGKDVELRCDPISGHTALYWYRQSLGQGLEFLIYFQGNSAPDKSGLPSDRFSAERTGGSVSTLTIQRTQQEDSAVYLCASSSGSTRADTQYFGPGTRLTVL.